This T cell receptor (beta chain) derives from a study of cytotoxic CD8 clonotypes in ibrutinib-treated CLL. Concerning this clone: Its antigen is undetermined.

The study's findings and limits: Sustained-remission patients were sampled at different times than progressing patients were. With treatment, public clonotypes, which were uncommon, either contracted or remained stable. Baseline clonality was higher than in age-matched healthy donors and moved in step with circulating CD8+ T-cell counts.

This CDR3 contains 15 residues. V shed 2 bases and J 3 bases; nucleotides not matched to a gene: 3. The germline gives CDR1 LGHNA, CDR2 YSLEER. Libraries were prepared by immunoSEQ multiplex PCR; TCRdb keeps only in-frame clonotypes and omits some of them. Here the sample spans about 92,000 clones, roughly three quarters being singletons. The specimen was PBMCs, collected after 24 months of ibrutinib treatment. This TCR was recovered from a human donor with chronic lymphocytic leukemia. This chain links TRBV4-3 with TRBJ1-3; 8 bases map to TRBD1. The CDR3 nucleotides are TGCGCCAGCAGCCAAAAGACAGGGGATGGAAACACCATATATTTT. Translating it yields CASSQKTGDGNTIYF.